Reported below is one T cell receptor (beta chain). What it binds is unknown. BIOMED2 TRB-A/B primer pools were used in multiplex TRB PCR. TCRdb used MiXCR to reprocess the multiplex PCR reads, holding one entry per CDR3 protein. Of several thousand distinct CDR3 sequences in the sample, 25% to 40% are singletons; the top ten hold about three fifths. The record originates from a study of T and B cells in COVID-19 patients. Study summary: Peripheral blood came from COVID-19 patients with active infection or after recovery. The recovered cohort's median age was around 31 years, versus about 63 years in active infection. Findings of the study overall: No sequencing was yet done of CD4+, regulatory or CD8+ subsets, or of SARS-CoV-2-responsive or tetramer+ sorted cells. In COVID-19 patients, T cell receptor beta variable and joining gene use was reportedly strongly skewed.

Trimming removed 3 bases at V and 4 bases at J, with 12 bases between. This CDR3 is built from 14 residues. Germline V lookup: CDR1 WSHSY, CDR2 SAAADI. Each TRB amplification used roughly 220-550 ng of genomic DNA from blood. The clonotype originates from a human donor with active COVID-19. The chain employs TRBV10-2 and TRBJ1-1, with D possibly being TRBD1 (6 bases). The material sequenced was blood. CDR3 loop: CASSEQGTGTEAFF. The CDR3 DNA reads as TGCGCCAGCAGTGAACAGGGAACAGGCACTGAAGCTTTCTTT.